The source of this T cell receptor beta chain is a study of graft-versus-host responses after intestinal transplantation. Clones were read by immunoSEQ multiplex PCR, and TCRdb kept only the in-frame ones, dropping some. The data show 93,000 or so clones, roughly 93% seen once. Only one count was recorded for this clone. Its target is unknown. CDR3 length: 13 residues. Germline lookup yields CDR1 SGHRS and CDR2 YFSETQ. V was clipped by 5 bases and J by 4 bases; unmatched bases: 6. This sequence was found in a human donor who received an intestinal transplant. Here the sequenced sample was unstimulated CD8+ T cells sorted from spleen or lymph node cells, taken before intestinal transplant. The chain combines TRBV5-1 with TRBJ2-7; TRBD2 matches 7 bases. The CDR3 protein is CASSYRGVYEQYF. The CDR3 DNA reads as TGCGCCAGCAGTTACCGGGGGGTTTACGAGCAGTACTTC.